Listed below are T cell receptor beta chains from one sample, sequenced in a study of neurological immune-mediated disorders. One entry per CDR3 protein results from TCRdb running MiXCR on the 5' RACE reads. The table includes roughly 80,000 distinct CDR3 sequences, about 9.3% detected once. The material sequenced was PBMCs. The source is a man aged 40-50 years in good health. Both conserved end residues are part of each CDR3. Each record gives: clone size, J gene, D gene, V gene, CDR3 protein, CDR3 DNA. D genes are given only for firm matches. The size field is filled for only some rows; it gives once, few, many or a size class.

many	TRBJ2-2	-	TRBV9	CASSVRRSGNTGELFF	TGTGCCAGCAGCGTAAGACGTAGCGGAAACACCGGGGAGCTGTTTTTT
many	TRBJ1-5	-	TRBV20-1	CSARVRLGARNQPQHF	TGCAGTGCTAGGGTTCGATTGGGGGCTAGGAATCAGCCCCAGCATTTT
-	TRBJ2-5	-	TRBV4-1	CASSQGRMQETQYF	TGCGCCAGCAGCCAAGGTCGGATGCAAGAGACCCAGTACTTC
many	TRBJ2-1	-	TRBV5-1	CASRVTPGDSYNEQFF	TGCGCCAGCAGAGTGACACCGGGGGACTCCTACAATGAGCAGTTCTTC
many	TRBJ1-4	-	TRBV5-1	CASSLGGSTNEKLFF	TGCGCCAGCAGCTTGGGGGGGTCCACAAATGAAAAACTGTTTTTT
-	TRBJ1-2	-	TRBV15	CATSSRWGYTF	TGTGCCACCAGCTCCCGTTGGGGCTACACCTTC
many	TRBJ2-3	TRBD2	TRBV28	CASSSENLAGGTDTQYF	TGTGCCAGCAGTTCTGAAAATCTAGCGGGAGGCACAGATACGCAGTATTTT
many	TRBJ2-7	TRBD2	TRBV12-3/TRBV12-4	CASTGLDYEQYF	TGTGCCAGCACGGGACTAGACTACGAGCAGTACTTC
once	TRBJ2-2	-	TRBV6-1	CASSEARGPGEPFF	TGTGCAAGCAGTGAAGCGAGGGGCCCCGGGGAGCCGTTTTTT
many	TRBJ2-1	TRBD2	TRBV2	CASSLAGANYNEQFF	TGTGCCAGCAGTCTAGCGGGGGCAAACTACAATGAGCAGTTCTTC
many	TRBJ1-1	-	TRBV14	CASSQFPGNEAFF	TGTGCCAGCAGCCAGTTTCCGGGGAATGAAGCTTTCTTT
many	TRBJ2-7	-	TRBV6-1	CASSERQYRYF	TGTGCCAGCAGTGAACGACAGTACCGGTACTTC
many	TRBJ2-5	-	TRBV5-1	CASSLVIGETQYF	TGCGCCAGCAGCTTGGTCATAGGAGAGACCCAGTACTTC
many	TRBJ1-1	-	TRBV29-1	CSVGGRAMNTEAFF	TGCAGCGTTGGTGGCAGGGCCATGAACACTGAAGCTTTCTTT
few	TRBJ2-3	-	TRBV4-2	CASSQSAGVRTDTQYF	TGTGCCAGCAGCCAGTCGGCGGGTGTTCGGACAGATACGCAGTATTTT
few	TRBJ2-1	-	TRBV5-1	CASSPEGGSAEQFF	TGCGCCAGCAGCCCCGAGGGGGGAAGCGCTGAGCAGTTCTTC
many	TRBJ1-1	-	TRBV5-5	CASSSITDLATEAFF	TGTGCCAGCAGCTCGATTACCGACCTTGCCACTGAAGCTTTCTTT
many	TRBJ2-3	-	TRBV5-1	CASSRWELGPPDTQYF	TGCGCCAGCAGCCGATGGGAGTTGGGGCCCCCAGATACGCAGTATTTT
few	TRBJ2-6	-	TRBV7-8	CASSPRGGSDYPRTGANVLTF	TGTGCCAGCAGCCCAAGAGGGGGTTCGGATTATCCCCGTACTGGGGCCAACGTCCTGACTTTC
few	TRBJ2-1	TRBD1	TRBV20-1	CSASGDRNNEQFF	TGCAGTGCTAGTGGGGACAGGAACAATGAGCAGTTCTTC